Listed below are T cell receptor beta chains from one sample, sequenced in a study of T cells in tumors after PD-1 blockade. Data came from immunoSEQ multiplex PCR; TCRdb stores just in-frame clones and leaves some out. The sample consists of 60,000 to 70,000 clones, approximately 79% of them appearing once. Sequences were derived from PBMCs, sampled after anti-PD-1 treatment. The receptors here all came from a human donor with basal cell carcinoma. CDR3s include the opening cysteine and the closing phenylalanine or tryptophan. The D gene is left open where the match is weak. Expanded clones are given a class, and other clones once, few, many or no size at all.

. TRBJ1-2 TRBV19 . CASSEGRNYGYTF TGTGCCAGTAGTGAGGGACGGAACTATGGCTACACCTTC
TRBD2 TRBJ2-7 TRBV6-6 . CASSVRLAGVSYEQYF TGTGCCAGCAGTGTACGACTAGCGGGGGTTTCCTACGAGCAGTACTTC
. TRBJ1-1 TRBV24-1 once CATSDNREAFF TGTGCCACCAGTGATAATAGGGAAGCTTTCTTT
. TRBJ1-2 TRBV6-6 . CASRRDMLYYGYTF TGTGCCAGCAGGCGGGACATGCTATACTATGGCTACACCTTC
. TRBJ1-6 TRBV27 . CASRYPGRSPLHF TGTGCCAGCAGGTATCCGGGGCGATCACCCCTCCACTTT
. TRBJ2-3 TRBV27 . CASSNTDTQYF TGTGCCAGCAGTAACACAGATACGCAGTATTTT
. TRBJ2-3 TRBV24-1 medium-sized CATSDPSGPGDTQYF TGTGCCACCAGTGACCCATCCGGGCCCGGAGATACGCAGTATTTT
TRBD1 TRBJ1-5 TRBV7-9 few CASSSGTGELQPQHF TGTGCCAGCAGCTCCGGGACAGGGGAGCTTCAGCCCCAGCATTTT
TRBD1 TRBJ2-5 TRBV5-6 . CASSPGTGGLRQETQYF TGTGCCAGCAGCCCCGGGACAGGGGGTTTGAGGCAAGAGACCCAGTACTTC
. TRBJ2-7 TRBV3-1/TRBV3-2 . CASSFSYEQYF TGTGCCAGCAGCTTCTCCTACGAGCAGTACTTC
. TRBJ1-4 TRBV12-1 . CASSPDTATNEKLFF TGTGCCAGCAGCCCGGACACGGCAACTAATGAAAAACTGTTTTTT
. TRBJ1-6 TRBV10-1 . CASSRDAFNSPLHF TGCGCCAGCTCAAGGGATGCTTTTAATTCACCCCTCCACTTT
. TRBJ2-2 TRBV11-3 . CASSLGGAGLTGELFF TGTGCCAGCAGCTTAGGGGGGGCCGGATTGACCGGGGAGCTGTTTTTT
TRBD2 TRBJ2-6 TRBV4-1 . CASSQETAGGSGANVLTF TGCGCCAGCAGCCAAGAAACAGCGGGGGGGTCTGGGGCCAACGTCCTGACTTTC
. TRBJ2-2 TRBV19 . CASSITGTTGELFF TGTGCCAGTAGTATCACCGGGACCACCGGGGAGCTGTTTTTT
. TRBJ2-3 TRBV5-4 . CASSPAGDTQYF TGTGCCAGCAGCCCGGCGGGAGATACGCAGTATTTT
TRBD1 TRBJ1-1 TRBV11-2 . CASSPAFDRGPGATEAFF TGTGCCAGCAGCCCCGCTTTTGACAGGGGGCCCGGTGCCACTGAAGCTTTCTTT
. TRBJ1-1 TRBV4-1 few CASSPTGQMNTEAFF TGCGCCAGCAGCCCGACCGGACAGATGAACACTGAAGCTTTCTTT
. TRBJ2-1 TRBV4-1 . CASSQTQKVGNEQFF TGCGCCAGCAGCCAAACACAGAAAGTAGGGAATGAGCAGTTCTTC
TRBD1 TRBJ2-1 TRBV24-1 . CATSDPGQGTKGEQFF TGTGCCACCAGTGATCCGGGACAGGGGACAAAAGGTGAGCAGTTCTTC
. TRBJ1-1 TRBV30 . CASDRPNTEAFF TGTGCCTCTGACAGGCCTAACACTGAAGCTTTCTTT
. TRBJ1-2 TRBV5-6 . CASSFNYNYGYTF TGTGCCAGCAGCTTTAACTATAACTATGGCTACACCTTC
. TRBJ1-6 TRBV5-1 . CASSLEGRQGSPLHF TGCGCCAGCAGCCTGGAGGGCAGGCAGGGTTCACCCCTCCACTTT
. TRBJ2-1 TRBV10-2 . CASSGRRGYNEQFF TGCGCCAGCAGTGGCCGGAGGGGATACAATGAGCAGTTCTTC
. TRBJ1-5 TRBV19 few CASSFHSNQPQHF TGTGCCAGTAGTTTCCATAGCAATCAGCCCCAGCATTTT
. TRBJ2-7 TRBV3-1/TRBV3-2 few CASSHSQSYEQYF TGTGCCAGCAGCCATTCACAGTCCTACGAGCAGTACTTC
. TRBJ1-2 TRBV10-3 . CAISEVQGITGYTF TGTGCCATCAGTGAGGTTCAGGGGATAACTGGCTACACCTTC
. TRBJ2-5 TRBV15 . CATSRASFGETQYF TGTGCCACCAGCAGAGCTTCGTTCGGAGAGACCCAGTACTTC
. TRBJ2-2 TRBV18 . CASSPPLRTGELFF TGTGCCAGCTCACCACCTCTGAGGACCGGGGAGCTGTTTTTT
. TRBJ1-3 TRBV6-2/TRBV6-3 . CASSYSSGNTIYF TGTGCCAGCAGTTACAGTTCTGGAAACACCATATATTTT
. TRBJ2-5 TRBV18 . CASSQSRTGRIETQYF TGTGCCAGCTCACAAAGCCGTACAGGGCGGATAGAGACCCAGTACTTC
. TRBJ2-2 TRBV10-3 . CAISESGDRELFF TGTGCCATCAGTGAGTCGGGGGACCGGGAGCTGTTTTTT
TRBD1 TRBJ1-1 TRBV30 . CAWSVPQGAANTEAFF TGTGCCTGGAGTGTTCCACAGGGGGCTGCGAACACTGAAGCTTTCTTT
. TRBJ1-5 TRBV2 . CASSEAGGKEQPQHF TGTGCCAGCAGTGAAGCGGGGGGAAAGGAACAGCCCCAGCATTTT
. TRBJ2-5 TRBV3-1/TRBV3-2 . CASSPPRGTQYF TGTGCCAGCAGCCCCCCCAGGGGGACCCAGTACTTC
TRBD1 TRBJ1-5 TRBV2 . CASSETGSNQPQHF TGTGCCAGCAGTGAGACAGGGAGTAATCAGCCCCAGCATTTT
. TRBJ1-3 TRBV27 . CASTSPGVSGNTIYF TGTGCCAGCACCAGCCCGGGGGTTTCAGGAAACACCATATATTTT
TRBD1 TRBJ1-5 TRBV3-1/TRBV3-2 . CASSHRGRGQPQHF TGTGCCAGCAGCCACAGGGGGCGAGGACAGCCCCAGCATTTT
. TRBJ2-2 TRBV15 . CATSRVVAGELFF TGTGCCACCAGCAGAGTCGTTGCCGGGGAGCTGTTTTTT